These 23 T cell receptor beta chains originate from one sample sequenced in a study of blood T cell repertoires in COVID-19. The table came from immunoSEQ multiplex PCR; TCRdb's copy has only in-frame clones and leaves some out. The sample carries approximately 52,000 clones, 87% recorded once. The sample taken for sequencing was peripheral blood. The receptors originated from a human donor with active COVID-19. The donor label of this sample is uncertain.

By proportion, this clone is medium-sized. The rearrangement uses TRBV19 and TRBJ2-2; D gene uncertain. The germline CDR1 and CDR2 sequences are LNHDA and SQIVND (reference sequence). The germline V and J ends were trimmed by 7 bases and 5 bases, with 11 bases remaining between them. CDR3 length: 13 residues. The CDR3 loop reads CASTPGPTGELFF. CDR3 DNA sequence: TGTGCCAGTACCCCTGGCCCAACCGGGGAGCTGTTTTTT.

The count of this clone is one. V gene TRBV7-3 combines with J gene TRBJ2-2, with 14 bases matching TRBD2. This CDR3 region has 17 residues. Germline CDR1 is SGHTA and CDR2 is FQGTGA. V shed 6 bases and J 1 base; nucleotides not matched to a gene: 4. Here the CDR3 DNA reads TGTGCCAGCAGGCCTGGACTAGCGGGGGGGAACACCGGGGAGCTGTTTTTT. Translation gives CASRPGLAGGNTGELFF.

This chain uses TRBV9 with TRBJ2-3; 8 nucleotides agree with TRBD2. This CDR3 has 17 residues. Germline assignment: CDR1 SGDLS and CDR2 YYNGEE. The trim removed 1 base at V and 2 bases at J, leaving 9 bases unmatched. The CDR3 DNA is TGTGCCAGCAGCGTAAACCCGGAGCGGGGGAACACAGATACGCAGTATTTT. This codes for CASSVNPERGNTDTQYF.

V usage is TRBV18 and J usage is TRBJ2-5, with D possibly matching TRBD1 (5 bases). The germline V gene encodes CDR1 KGHSH and CDR2 LQKENI. Deletions cut 5 bases from V and 3 bases from J, with 7 bases between. The CDR3 contains 12 residues. The CDR3 bases are TGTGCCAGCTCATGGGGCGAAGAGACCCAGTACTTC. Amino acid sequence: CASSWGEETQYF. Filled out from reference TRBV18 and TRBJ2-5, the complete variable domain reads NAGVMQNPRHLVRRRGQEARLRCSPMKGHSHVYWYRQLPEEGLKFMVYLQKENIIDESGMPKERFSAEFPKEGPSILRIQQVVRGDSAAYFCASSWGEETQYFGPGTRLLVL.

This rearrangement joins TRBV6-2 or TRBV6-3 to TRBJ1-1, with 7 bases aligning to TRBD1. J gave up 5 bases and V 2 bases, and 8 bases lay outside the gene matches. Germline assignment: CDR1 MNHEY and CDR2 SVGEGT. The CDR3 loop spans 15 amino acids. The CDR3 DNA sequence: TGTGCCAGCAGTTACGCCCTACAGGGGAGGACTGAAGCTTTCTTT. It translates to CASSYALQGRTEAFF.

This chain links TRBV19 with TRBJ2-1, with 8 bases aligning to TRBD2. Germline V CDR1 and CDR2: LNHDA, SQIVND (reference sequence). CDR3 length: 16 residues. The trim removed 6 bases at V and 2 bases at J, leaving 9 bases unmatched. CDR3 nucleotide sequence: TGTGCCAGTAGCCGACTGACGCGGGGGGCCTACAATGAGCAGTTCTTC. This encodes CASSRLTRGAYNEQFF.

The gene calls are TRBV6-2 or TRBV6-3 and TRBJ2-2; D gene ambiguous. V was shortened by 4 bases and J by 1 base, with 7 bases between the two germline ends. CDR3 length: 14 amino acids. Per the germline V gene, CDR1 is MNHEY and CDR2 is SVGEGT. CDR3 nucleotides: TGTGCCAGCAGTTGGTCAGGGAACACCGGGGAGCTGTTTTTT. This gives the protein CASSWSGNTGELFF.

Concerning this clone: This CDR3 is also generated by other DNA sequences in the sample. The J gene is TRBJ1-2, the V gene TRBV19, with D possibly TRBD1 on 6 matching bases. The CDR3 is 14 residues long. Germline V lookup: CDR1 LNHDA, CDR2 SQIVND (reference sequence). The V end lost 5 bases, the J end lost 0 bases, and 10 bases lay between the germline ends. CDR3 DNA: TGTGCCAGTAGTCAACAGGGATCTAACTATGGCTACACCTTC. Translating gives CASSQQGSNYGYTF.

V usage is TRBV5-8 and J usage is TRBJ1-1; 8 bases map to TRBD1. CDR3 length: 15 amino acids. CDR1 is SGHTS, CDR2 YDEGEE, per germline. J lost 4 bases, V lost 4 bases, and 9 bases had no gene match. DNA of the CDR3: TGTGCCAGCAGCGCTCCACAGGGGGATCGCACTGAAGCTTTCTTT. It codes for CASSAPQGDRTEAFF.

This rearrangement joins TRBV6-5 to TRBJ1-3; D is perhaps TRBD1 (5 bases). The V gene lost 6 bases and the J gene lost 3 bases, with 15 bases spanning the gap. Per germline, CDR1 MNHEY and CDR2 SVGAGI. The CDR3 has 15 amino acids. The CDR3 sequence: CASSAGRVGGNTIYF. Here the CDR3 DNA reads TGTGCCAGCAGCGCGGGACGGGTGGGTGGAAACACCATATATTTT.

The chain couples TRBV27 to TRBJ2-7; perhaps TRBD1 as D (6 bases). Germline loops: CDR1 MNHEY, CDR2 SMNVEV (reference sequence). The CDR3 loop spans 13 amino acids. Trimming removed 6 bases at V and 2 bases at J, with 11 bases between. The CDR3 is CASRQGRTYEQYF. CDR3 nucleotides: TGTGCCAGCAGGCAGGGGCGCACCTACGAGCAGTACTTC.

The CDR3 here is CASRRPIQGARSYTF. In DNA form, the CDR3 reads TGTGCCAGTAGGCGACCCATACAGGGGGCGCGAAGCTACACCTTC. The genes are TRBV19 and TRBJ1-2; 9 nucleotides line up with TRBD1. Losses at the gene ends were 6 bases for V and 9 bases for J; bases not matched to a gene: 14. The CDR3 covers 15 residues. Germline values: CDR1 LNHDA, CDR2 SQIVND (reference sequence).

The V and J genes are TRBV2 and TRBJ2-1, with TRBD1 matching 7 bases. Unmatched junction bases numbered 15, after V lost 6 bases and J lost 7 bases. The V gene's germline CDR1 is SNHLY and CDR2 FYNNEI. This CDR3 contains 16 residues. This CDR3 reads CASRRDTGQIVNEQFF. CDR3 in DNA: TGTGCCAGCAGGAGAGACACGGGACAGATAGTAAATGAGCAGTTCTTC.

The chain joins TRBV4-3 to TRBJ1-4; 9 bases align to TRBD1. Germline assignment: CDR1 LGHNA and CDR2 YSLEER. The CDR3 is made up of 15 amino acids. V shed 5 bases and J 10 bases; nucleotides not matched to a gene: 11. CDR3 region: CASSSRTGVLGKLFF. The CDR3 DNA is TGCGCCAGCAGCTCGCGGACAGGGGTTTTGGGAAAACTGTTTTTT.

The V gene is TRBV4-2, the J gene TRBJ1-3; no clear D. The CDR3 covers 16 residues. Trimming left V 0 bases short and J 0 bases short, with 9 bases between. Per germline, CDR1 LGHNA and CDR2 YNFKEQ. CDR3: CASSQERATSGNTIYF. The CDR3 DNA follows: TGTGCCAGCAGCCAAGAGCGGGCGACCTCTGGAAACACCATATATTTT.

The chain recombines TRBV13 with TRBJ1-3, with 7 bases aligning to TRBD1. The trim removed 6 bases at V and 2 bases at J, leaving 13 bases unmatched. Germline CDR1 reads PRHDT; CDR2 reads FYEKMQ (reference sequence). The CDR3 consists of 17 residues. The CDR3 loop reads CASRPPNQGVAGNTIYF. The CDR3, as DNA: TGTGCCAGCAGGCCCCCCAATCAGGGGGTGGCTGGAAACACCATATATTTT.

V gene TRBV14 combines with J gene TRBJ1-2, with D possibly TRBD1 on 5 matching bases. The germline gives CDR1 SGHDN, CDR2 FVKESK. This CDR3 has 17 residues. V was trimmed by 3 bases and J by 8 bases, leaving 25 bases between them. The CDR3 DNA sequence: TGTGCCAGCAGCCAGGATCCCCGGGACTTCATCCCGGGGGGCTACACCTTC. Amino acid sequence: CASSQDPRDFIPGGYTF.

This sequence joins TRBV27 and TRBJ1-2, with D unclear. The CDR3 is made up of 12 amino acids. Germline CDR1 reads MNHEY; CDR2 reads SMNVEV (reference sequence). V was shortened by 5 bases and J by 8 bases, with 12 bases between the two germline ends. The CDR3 region is CASSPGVGGYTF. The CDR3 DNA reads TGTGCCAGCAGTCCCGGGGTGGGGGGCTACACCTTC.

V usage is TRBV19 and J usage is TRBJ1-2; no clear D. Trimming removed 3 bases from V and 5 bases from J, with 10 bases in between. This CDR3 is 13 amino acids long. Germline V gives CDR1 LNHDA, CDR2 SQIVND (reference sequence). CDR3 sequence (DNA): TGTGCCAGTAGTATCAATACAGTTTATGGCTACACCTTC. Its protein is CASSINTVYGYTF.

J is TRBJ2-2 and V is TRBV21-1; the D call of TRBD1 is as the table states it, not checked on the DNA. TRBV21-1 corresponds to a pseudogene. The CDR3 is 15 amino acids. Written as DNA, the CDR3 is TGTGCCAGCAGCCCTAGGGACAGGGACGCCGGGGAGCTGTTTTTT. Amino acids: CASSPRDRDAGELFF.

This sequence joins TRBV28 and TRBJ2-4, with 10 bases identical to TRBD2. The CDR3 runs to 15 residues. Germline V lookup: CDR1 MDHEN, CDR2 SYDVKM. V lost 9 bases to trimming and J lost 0 bases; unmatched junction nucleotides: 5. CDR3 loop: CASNSGGTAKNIQYF. DNA for the CDR3: TGTGCCAGTAATAGCGGGGGGACAGCCAAAAACATTCAGTACTTC.

This clone was counted once. This sequence joins TRBV11-1 and TRBJ2-5, with 9 bases fitting TRBD2. V lost 0 bases to trimming and J lost 1 base; unmatched junction nucleotides: 3. In germline, CDR1 is SGHAT, CDR2 FQDESV (reference sequence). The CDR3 runs 16 residues. CDR3 bases: TGTGCCAGCAGCTTAGCTAGCGGGGGATTCCAAGAGACCCAGTACTTC. It encodes CASSLASGGFQETQYF.

The CDR3 nucleotides are TGTGCCAGCAGCCAAAAAGGGGGGGCCAGAGGCAGTACGCAGTATTTT. This sequence encodes CASSQKGGARGSTQYF. This chain uses TRBV5-6 with TRBJ2-3; D possibly corresponds to TRBD2 (7 bases). Deletions cut 4 bases from V and 8 bases from J, with 23 bases between. Germline assignment: CDR1 SGHDT and CDR2 YYEEEE. The CDR3 runs to 16 residues.